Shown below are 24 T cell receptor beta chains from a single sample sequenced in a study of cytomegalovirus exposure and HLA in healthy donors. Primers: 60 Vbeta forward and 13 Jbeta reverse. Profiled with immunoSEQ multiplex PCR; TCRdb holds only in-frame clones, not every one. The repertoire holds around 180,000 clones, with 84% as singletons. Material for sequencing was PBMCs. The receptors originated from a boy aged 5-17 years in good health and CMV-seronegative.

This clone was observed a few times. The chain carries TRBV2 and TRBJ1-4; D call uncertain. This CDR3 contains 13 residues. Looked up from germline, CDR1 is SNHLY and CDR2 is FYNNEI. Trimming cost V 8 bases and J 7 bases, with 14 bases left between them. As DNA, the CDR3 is TGTGCCAGCTCGACCGGACGGGGTGAAAAACTGTTTTTT. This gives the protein CASSTGRGEKLFF.

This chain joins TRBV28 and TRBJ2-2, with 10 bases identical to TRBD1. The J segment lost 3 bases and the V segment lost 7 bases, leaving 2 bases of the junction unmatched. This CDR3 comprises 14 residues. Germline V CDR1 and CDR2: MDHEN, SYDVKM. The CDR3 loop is CASTGTGDTGELFF. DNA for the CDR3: TGTGCCAGCACGGGGACAGGGGACACCGGGGAGCTGTTTTTT.

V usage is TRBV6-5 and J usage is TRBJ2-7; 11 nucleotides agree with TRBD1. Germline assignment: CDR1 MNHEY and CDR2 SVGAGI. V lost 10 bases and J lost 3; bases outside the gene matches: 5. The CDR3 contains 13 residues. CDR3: CATRTGGRYEQYF. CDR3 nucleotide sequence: TGTGCCACCCGGACAGGGGGCCGCTACGAGCAGTACTTC.

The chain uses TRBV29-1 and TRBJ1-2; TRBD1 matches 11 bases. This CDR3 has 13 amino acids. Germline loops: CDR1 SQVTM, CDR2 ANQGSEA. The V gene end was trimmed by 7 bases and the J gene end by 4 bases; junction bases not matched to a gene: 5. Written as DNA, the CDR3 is TGCAGCGCGGGACAGGGGGAAGTCTATGGCTACACCTTC. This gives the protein CSAGQGEVYGYTF.

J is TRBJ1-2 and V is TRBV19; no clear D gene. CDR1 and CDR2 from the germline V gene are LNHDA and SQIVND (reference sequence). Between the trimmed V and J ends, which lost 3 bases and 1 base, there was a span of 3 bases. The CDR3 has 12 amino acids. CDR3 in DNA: TGTGCCAGTAGTATCCTTAACTATGGCTACACCTTC. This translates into CASSILNYGYTF.

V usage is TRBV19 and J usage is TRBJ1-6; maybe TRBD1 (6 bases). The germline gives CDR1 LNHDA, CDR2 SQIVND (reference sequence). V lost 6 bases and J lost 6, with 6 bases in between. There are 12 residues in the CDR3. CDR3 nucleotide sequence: TGTGCCAGTAGAGGGGGTAATTCACCCCTCCACTTT. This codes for CASRGGNSPLHF.

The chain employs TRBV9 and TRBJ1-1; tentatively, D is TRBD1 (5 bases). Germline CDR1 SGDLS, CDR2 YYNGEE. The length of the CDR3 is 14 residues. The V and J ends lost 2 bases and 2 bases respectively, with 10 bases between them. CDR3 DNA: TGTGCCAGCAGCGTGAATCAGGGTAACACTGAAGCTTTCTTT. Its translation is CASSVNQGNTEAFF.

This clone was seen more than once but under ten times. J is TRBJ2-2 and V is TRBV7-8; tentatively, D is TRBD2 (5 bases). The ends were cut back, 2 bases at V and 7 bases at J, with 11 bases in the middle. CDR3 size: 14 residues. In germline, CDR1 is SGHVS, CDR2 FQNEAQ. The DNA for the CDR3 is TGTGCCAGCAGCTTAAGGCTAGCTGTCGGGGAGCTGTTTTTT. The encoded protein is CASSLRLAVGELFF.

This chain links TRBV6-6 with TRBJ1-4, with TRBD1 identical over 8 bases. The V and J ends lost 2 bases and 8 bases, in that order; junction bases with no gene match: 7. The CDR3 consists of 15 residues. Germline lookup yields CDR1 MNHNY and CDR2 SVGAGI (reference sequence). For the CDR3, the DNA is TGTGCCAGCAGTTACCCGGAAGGACAGGGCGAAAAACTGTTTTTT. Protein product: CASSYPEGQGEKLFF.

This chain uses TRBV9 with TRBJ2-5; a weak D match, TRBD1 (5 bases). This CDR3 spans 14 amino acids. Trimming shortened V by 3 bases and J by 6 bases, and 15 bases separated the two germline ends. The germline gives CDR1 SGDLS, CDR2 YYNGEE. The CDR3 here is CASSAGPTAKTQYF. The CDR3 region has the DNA TGTGCCAGCAGCGCAGGGCCGACAGCTAAGACCCAGTACTTC. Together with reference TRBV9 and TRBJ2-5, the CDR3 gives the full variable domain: DSGVTQTPKHLITATGQRVTLRCSPRSGDLSVYWYQQSLDQGLQFLIQYYNGEERAKGNILERFSAQQFPDLHSELNLSSLELGDSALYFCASSAGPTAKTQYFGPGTRLLVL.

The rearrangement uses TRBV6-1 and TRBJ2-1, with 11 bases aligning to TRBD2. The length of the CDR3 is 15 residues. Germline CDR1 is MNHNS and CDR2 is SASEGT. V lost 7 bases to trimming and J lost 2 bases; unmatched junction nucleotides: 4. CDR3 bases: TGTGCCAGCATGCTGACTAGCGGGACCTACAATGAGCAGTTCTTC. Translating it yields CASMLTSGTYNEQFF.

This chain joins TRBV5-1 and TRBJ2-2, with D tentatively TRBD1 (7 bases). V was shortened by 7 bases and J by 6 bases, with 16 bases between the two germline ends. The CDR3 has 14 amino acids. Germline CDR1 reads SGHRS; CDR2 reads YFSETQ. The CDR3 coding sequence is TGCGCCAGCCGGTGGAGGGGGCTGGCCGGGGAGCTGTTTTTT. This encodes CASRWRGLAGELFF.

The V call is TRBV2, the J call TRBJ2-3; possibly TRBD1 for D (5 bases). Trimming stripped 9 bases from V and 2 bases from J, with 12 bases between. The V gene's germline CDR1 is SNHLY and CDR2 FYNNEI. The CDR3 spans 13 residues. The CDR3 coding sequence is TGTGCCAGTGCAGACAGTTCCACAGATACGCAGTATTTT. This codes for CASADSSTDTQYF.

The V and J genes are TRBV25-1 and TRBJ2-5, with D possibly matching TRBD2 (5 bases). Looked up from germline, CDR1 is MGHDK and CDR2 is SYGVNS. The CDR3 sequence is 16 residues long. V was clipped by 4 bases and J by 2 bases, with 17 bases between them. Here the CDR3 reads CASSVHRGIPQETQYF. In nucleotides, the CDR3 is TGTGCCAGCAGTGTTCATCGGGGTATCCCTCAAGAGACCCAGTACTTC. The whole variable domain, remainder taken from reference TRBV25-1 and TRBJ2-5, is EADIYQTPRYLVIGTGKKITLECSQTMGHDKMYWYQQDPGMELHLIHYSYGVNSTEKGDLSSESTVSRIRTEHFPLTLESARPSHTSQYLCASSVHRGIPQETQYFGPGTRLLVL.

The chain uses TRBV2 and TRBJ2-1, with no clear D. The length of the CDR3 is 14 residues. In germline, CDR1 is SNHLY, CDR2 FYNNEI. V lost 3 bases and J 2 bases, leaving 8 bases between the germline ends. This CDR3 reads CASSDRRTYNEQFF. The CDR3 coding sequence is TGTGCCAGCAGTGACAGGCGAACCTACAATGAGCAGTTCTTC.

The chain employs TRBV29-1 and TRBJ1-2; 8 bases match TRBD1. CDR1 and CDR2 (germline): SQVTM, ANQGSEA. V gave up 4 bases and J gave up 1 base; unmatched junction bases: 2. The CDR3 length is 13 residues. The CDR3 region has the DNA TGCAGCGTTGCGACAGGGGTTAACTATGGCTACACCTTC. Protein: CSVATGVNYGYTF.

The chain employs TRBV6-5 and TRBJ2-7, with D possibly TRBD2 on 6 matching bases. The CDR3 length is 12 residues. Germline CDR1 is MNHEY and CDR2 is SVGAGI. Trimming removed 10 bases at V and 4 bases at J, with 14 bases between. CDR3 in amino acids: CATKTEGYEQYF. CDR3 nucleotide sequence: TGTGCCACCAAGACGGAGGGATACGAGCAGTACTTC.

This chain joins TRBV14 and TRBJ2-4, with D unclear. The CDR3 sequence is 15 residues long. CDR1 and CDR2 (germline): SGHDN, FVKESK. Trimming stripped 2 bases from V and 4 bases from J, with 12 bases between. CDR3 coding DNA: TGTGCCAGCAGCCAAATGACATTTGGGAAAAACATTCAGTACTTC. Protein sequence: CASSQMTFGKNIQYF. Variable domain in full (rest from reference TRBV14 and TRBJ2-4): EAGVTQFPSHSVIEKGQTVTLRCDPISGHDNLYWYRRVMGKEIKFLLHFVKESKQDESGMPNNRFLAERTGGTYSTLKVQPAELEDSGVYFCASSQMTFGKNIQYFGAGTRLSVL.

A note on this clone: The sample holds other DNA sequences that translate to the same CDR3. CDR3 residues: CASSPTSGRADTQYF. CDR3 nucleotide sequence: TGCGCCAGCAGTCCGACTAGCGGGAGGGCAGATACGCAGTATTTT. The rearrangement uses TRBV5-1 and TRBJ2-3; 14 nucleotides line up with TRBD2. The CDR3 spans 15 residues. CDR1 and CDR2 (germline): SGHRS, YFSETQ. Losses at the gene ends were 5 bases for V and 4 bases for J; bases not matched to a gene: 3.

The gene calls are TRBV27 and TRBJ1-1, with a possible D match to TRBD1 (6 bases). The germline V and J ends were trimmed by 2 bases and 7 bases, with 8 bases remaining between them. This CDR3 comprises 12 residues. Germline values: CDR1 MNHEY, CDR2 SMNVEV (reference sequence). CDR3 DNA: TGTGCCAGCAGTTTAACAGGGCGTGAAGCTTTCTTT. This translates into CASSLTGREAFF.

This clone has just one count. Here the CDR3 reads CAWSVNYNEQFF. The CDR3 nucleotides are TGTGCCTGGAGTGTTAACTACAATGAGCAGTTCTTC. V usage is TRBV30 and J usage is TRBJ2-1; D is undetermined. This CDR3 contains 12 residues. Trimming took 0 bases from V and 3 from J, leaving 3 bases between them. Looked up from germline, CDR1 is GTSNPN and CDR2 is SVGIG (reference sequence).

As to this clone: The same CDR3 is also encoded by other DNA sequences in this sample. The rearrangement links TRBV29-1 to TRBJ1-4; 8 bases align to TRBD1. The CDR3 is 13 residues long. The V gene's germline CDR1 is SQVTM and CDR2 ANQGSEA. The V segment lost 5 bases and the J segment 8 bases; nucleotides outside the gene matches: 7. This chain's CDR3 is CSVTGGGGEKLFF. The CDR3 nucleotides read TGCAGCGTTACAGGGGGAGGAGGCGAAAAACTGTTTTTT.

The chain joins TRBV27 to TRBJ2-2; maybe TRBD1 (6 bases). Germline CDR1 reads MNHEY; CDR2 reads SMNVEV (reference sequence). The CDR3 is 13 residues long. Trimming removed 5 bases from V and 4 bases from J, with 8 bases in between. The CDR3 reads CASSRTVTGELFF. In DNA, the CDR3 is TGTGCCAGCAGTCGGACAGTCACCGGGGAGCTGTTTTTT.

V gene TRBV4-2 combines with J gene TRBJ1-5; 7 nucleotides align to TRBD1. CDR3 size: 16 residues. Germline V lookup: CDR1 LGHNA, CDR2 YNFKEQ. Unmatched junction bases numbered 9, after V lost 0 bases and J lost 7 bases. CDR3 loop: CASSQDKTGPRQPQHF. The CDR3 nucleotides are TGTGCCAGCAGCCAAGACAAGACAGGGCCCAGGCAGCCCCAGCATTTT.